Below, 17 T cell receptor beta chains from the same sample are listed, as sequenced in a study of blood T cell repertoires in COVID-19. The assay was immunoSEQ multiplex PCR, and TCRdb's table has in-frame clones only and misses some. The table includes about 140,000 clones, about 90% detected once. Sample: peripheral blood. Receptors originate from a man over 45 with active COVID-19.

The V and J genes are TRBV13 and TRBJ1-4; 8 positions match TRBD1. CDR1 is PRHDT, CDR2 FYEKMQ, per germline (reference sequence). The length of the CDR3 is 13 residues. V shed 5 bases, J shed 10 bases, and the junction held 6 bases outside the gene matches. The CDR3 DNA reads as TGTGCCAGCAGCCCTGGACAGGGCGGAAAACTGTTTTTT. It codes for CASSPGQGGKLFF. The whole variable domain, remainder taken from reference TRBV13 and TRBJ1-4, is AAGVIQSPRHLIKEKRETATLKCYPIPRHDTVYWYQQGPGQDPQFLISFYEKMQSDKGSIPDRFSAQQFSDYHSELNMSSLELGDSALYFCASSPGQGGKLFFGSGTQLSVL.

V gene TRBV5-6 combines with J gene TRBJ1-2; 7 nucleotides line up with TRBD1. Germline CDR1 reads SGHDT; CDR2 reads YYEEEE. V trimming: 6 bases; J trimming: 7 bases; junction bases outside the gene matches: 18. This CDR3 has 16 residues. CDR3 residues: CASIHRDRVHKGGYTF. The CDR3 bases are TGTGCCAGCATCCATCGGGACAGAGTACACAAGGGTGGCTACACCTTC.

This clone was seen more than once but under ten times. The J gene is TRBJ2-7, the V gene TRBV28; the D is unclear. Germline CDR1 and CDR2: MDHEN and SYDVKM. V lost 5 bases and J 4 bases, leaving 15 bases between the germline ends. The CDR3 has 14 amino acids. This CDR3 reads CASSIQNSLYEQYF. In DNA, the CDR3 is TGTGCCAGCAGTATACAGAATTCCCTTTACGAGCAGTACTTC.

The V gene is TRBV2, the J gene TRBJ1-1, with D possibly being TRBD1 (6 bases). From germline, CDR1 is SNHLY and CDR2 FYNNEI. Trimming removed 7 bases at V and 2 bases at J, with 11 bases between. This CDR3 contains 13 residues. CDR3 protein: CASTEGHNTEAFF. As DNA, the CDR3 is TGTGCCAGCACCGAGGGACACAACACTGAAGCTTTCTTT.

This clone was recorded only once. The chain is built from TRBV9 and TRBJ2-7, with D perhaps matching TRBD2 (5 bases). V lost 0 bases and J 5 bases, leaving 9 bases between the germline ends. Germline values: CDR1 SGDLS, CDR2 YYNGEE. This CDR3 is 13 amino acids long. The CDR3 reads CASSVGPGDEQYF. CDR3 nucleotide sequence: TGTGCCAGCAGCGTAGGACCCGGGGACGAGCAGTACTTC.

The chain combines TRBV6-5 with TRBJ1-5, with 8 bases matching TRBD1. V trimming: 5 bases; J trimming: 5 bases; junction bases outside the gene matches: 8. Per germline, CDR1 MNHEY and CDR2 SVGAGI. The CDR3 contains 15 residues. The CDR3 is CASSPRTGTYQPQHF. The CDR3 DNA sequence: TGTGCCAGCAGTCCTAGGACAGGGACGTATCAGCCCCAGCATTTT.

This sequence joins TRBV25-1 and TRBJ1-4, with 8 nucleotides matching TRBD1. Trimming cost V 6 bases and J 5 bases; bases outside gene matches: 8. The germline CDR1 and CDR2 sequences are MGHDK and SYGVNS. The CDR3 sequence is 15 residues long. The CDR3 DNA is TGTGCCAGCAGAGGGACAGGAGGCCCAAATGAAAAACTGTTTTTT. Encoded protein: CASRGTGGPNEKLFF.

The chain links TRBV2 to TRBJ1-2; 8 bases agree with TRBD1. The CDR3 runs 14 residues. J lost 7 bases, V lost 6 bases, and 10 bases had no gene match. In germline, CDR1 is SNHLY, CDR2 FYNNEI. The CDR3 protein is CASRHLTGDVGYTF. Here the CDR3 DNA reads TGTGCCAGCAGACACTTGACAGGGGATGTTGGCTACACCTTC.

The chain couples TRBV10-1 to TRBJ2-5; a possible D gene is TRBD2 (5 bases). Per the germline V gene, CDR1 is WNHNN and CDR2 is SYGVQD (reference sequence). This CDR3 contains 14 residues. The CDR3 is CAEGKGLAGETQYF. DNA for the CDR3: TGCGCTGAAGGAAAAGGGCTAGCTGGTGAGACCCAGTACTTC.

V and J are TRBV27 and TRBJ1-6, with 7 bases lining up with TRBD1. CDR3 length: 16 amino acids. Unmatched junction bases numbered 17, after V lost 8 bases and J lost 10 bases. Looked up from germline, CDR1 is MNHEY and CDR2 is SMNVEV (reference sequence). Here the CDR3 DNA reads TGTGCCAGCGCTGACAGGGTTCCGTTGAGGGGGTCACCCCTCCACTTT. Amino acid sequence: CASADRVPLRGSPLHF.

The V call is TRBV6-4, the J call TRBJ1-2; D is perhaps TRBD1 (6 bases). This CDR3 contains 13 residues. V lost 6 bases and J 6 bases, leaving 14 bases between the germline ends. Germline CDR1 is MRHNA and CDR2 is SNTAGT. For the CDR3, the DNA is TGTGCCAGCAGCGCCAGGGGAGGGGATGGCTACACCTTC. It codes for CASSARGGDGYTF.

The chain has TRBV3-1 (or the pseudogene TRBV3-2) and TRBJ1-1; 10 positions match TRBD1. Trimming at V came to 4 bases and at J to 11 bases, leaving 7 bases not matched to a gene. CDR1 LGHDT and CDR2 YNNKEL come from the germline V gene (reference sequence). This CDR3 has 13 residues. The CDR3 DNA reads TGTGCCAGCAGCCCCGGGACAGGGGTTCGGGCTTTCTTT. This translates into CASSPGTGVRAFF.

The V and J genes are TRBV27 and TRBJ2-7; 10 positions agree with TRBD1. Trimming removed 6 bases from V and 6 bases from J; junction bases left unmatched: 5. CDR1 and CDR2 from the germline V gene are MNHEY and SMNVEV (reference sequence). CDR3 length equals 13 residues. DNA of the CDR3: TGTGCCAGCAGCCGTAGGACAGGGGGCGAGCAGTACTTC. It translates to CASSRRTGGEQYF.

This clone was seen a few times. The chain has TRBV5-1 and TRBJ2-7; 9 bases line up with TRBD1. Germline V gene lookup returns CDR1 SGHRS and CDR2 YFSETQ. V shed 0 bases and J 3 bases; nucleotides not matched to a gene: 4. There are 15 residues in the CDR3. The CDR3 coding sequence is TGCGCCAGCAGCTTGGCCGGGACAGGGCTCTACGAGCAGTACTTC. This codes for CASSLAGTGLYEQYF.

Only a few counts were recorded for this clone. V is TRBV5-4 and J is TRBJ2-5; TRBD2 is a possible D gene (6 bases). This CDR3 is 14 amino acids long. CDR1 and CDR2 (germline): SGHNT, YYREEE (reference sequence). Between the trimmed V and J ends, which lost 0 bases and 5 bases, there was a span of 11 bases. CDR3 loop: CASSLAAGRETQYF. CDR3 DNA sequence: TGTGCCAGCAGCTTGGCCGCAGGGAGGGAGACCCAGTACTTC. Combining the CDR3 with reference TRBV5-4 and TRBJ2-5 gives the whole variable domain ETGVTQSPTHLIKTRGQQVTLRCSSQSGHNTVSWYQQALGQGPQFIFQYYREEENGRGNFPPRFSGLQFPNYSSELNVNALELDDSALYLCASSLAAGRETQYFGPGTRLLVL.

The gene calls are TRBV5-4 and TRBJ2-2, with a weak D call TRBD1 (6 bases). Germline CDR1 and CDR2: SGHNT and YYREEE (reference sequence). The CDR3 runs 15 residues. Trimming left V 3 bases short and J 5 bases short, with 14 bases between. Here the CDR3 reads CASSSRTARTGELFF. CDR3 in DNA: TGTGCCAGCAGCTCTAGGACAGCCCGGACCGGGGAGCTGTTTTTT.

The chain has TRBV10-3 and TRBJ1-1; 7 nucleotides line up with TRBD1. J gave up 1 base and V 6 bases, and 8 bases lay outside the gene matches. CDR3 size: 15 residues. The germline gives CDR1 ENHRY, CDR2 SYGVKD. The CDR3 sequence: CAISLSTGTNTEAFF. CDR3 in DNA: TGTGCCATCAGCCTTTCGACAGGGACGAACACTGAAGCTTTCTTT.